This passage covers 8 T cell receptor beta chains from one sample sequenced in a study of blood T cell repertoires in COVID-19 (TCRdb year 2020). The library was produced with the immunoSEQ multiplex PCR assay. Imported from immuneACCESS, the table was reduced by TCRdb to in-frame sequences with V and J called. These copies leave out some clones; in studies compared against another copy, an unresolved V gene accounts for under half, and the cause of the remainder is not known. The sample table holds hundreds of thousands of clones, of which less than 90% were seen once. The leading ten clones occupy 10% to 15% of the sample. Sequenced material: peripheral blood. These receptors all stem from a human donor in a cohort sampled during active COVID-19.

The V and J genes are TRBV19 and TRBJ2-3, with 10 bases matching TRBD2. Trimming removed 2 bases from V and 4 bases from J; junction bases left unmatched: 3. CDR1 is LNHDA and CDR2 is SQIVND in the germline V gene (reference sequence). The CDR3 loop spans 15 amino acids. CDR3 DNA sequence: TGTGCCAGTAGTATAAGGACTAGCGGTGCAGATACGCAGTATTTT. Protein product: CASSIRTSGADTQYF.

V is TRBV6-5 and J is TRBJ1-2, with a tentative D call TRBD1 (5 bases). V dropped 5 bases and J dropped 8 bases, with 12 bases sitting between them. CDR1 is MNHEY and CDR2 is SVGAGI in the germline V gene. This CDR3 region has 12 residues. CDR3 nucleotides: TGTGCCAGCAGTACCTGGGGCGAAGGCTACACCTTC. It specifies CASSTWGEGYTF.

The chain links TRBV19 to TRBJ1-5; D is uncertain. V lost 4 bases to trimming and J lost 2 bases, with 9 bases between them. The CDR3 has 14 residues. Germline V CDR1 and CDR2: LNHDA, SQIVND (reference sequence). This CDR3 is CASSTMLGNQPQHF. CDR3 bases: TGTGCCAGTAGTACGATGCTAGGCAATCAGCCCCAGCATTTT.

The CDR3 nucleotides are TGTGCCAGCAGTGAAAGGGGGCAGCTCATATCCTACAATGAGCAGTTCTTC. Amino acid sequence: CASSERGQLISYNEQFF. V is TRBV2 and J is TRBJ2-1; TRBD1 agrees at 7 bases. The CDR3 contains 17 residues. From germline, CDR1 is SNHLY and CDR2 FYNNEI. The J segment lost 1 base and the V segment lost 2 bases, leaving 8 bases of the junction unmatched.

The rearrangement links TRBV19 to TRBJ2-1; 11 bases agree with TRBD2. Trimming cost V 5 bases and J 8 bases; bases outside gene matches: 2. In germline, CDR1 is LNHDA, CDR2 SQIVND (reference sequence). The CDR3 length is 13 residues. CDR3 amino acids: CASSSSGRYEQFF. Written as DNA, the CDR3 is TGTGCCAGTAGTTCTAGCGGGAGGTATGAGCAGTTCTTC.

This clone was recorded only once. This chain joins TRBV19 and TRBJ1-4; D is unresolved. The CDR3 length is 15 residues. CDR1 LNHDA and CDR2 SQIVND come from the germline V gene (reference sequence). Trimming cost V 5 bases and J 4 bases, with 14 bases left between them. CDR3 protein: CASSLGRPGNEKLFF. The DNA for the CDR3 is TGTGCCAGTAGTTTAGGTCGGCCGGGTAATGAAAAACTGTTTTTT.

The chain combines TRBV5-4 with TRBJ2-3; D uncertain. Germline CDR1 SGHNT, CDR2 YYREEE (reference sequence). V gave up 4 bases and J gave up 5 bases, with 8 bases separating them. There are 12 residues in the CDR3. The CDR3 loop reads CASSVPGDTQYF. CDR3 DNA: TGTGCCAGCAGCGTCCCGGGAGATACGCAGTATTTT.

Here the CDR3 reads CASSLSGDAYEQYF. The CDR3, as DNA: TGCGCCAGCAGCTTATCAGGGGACGCCTACGAGCAGTACTTC. The chain recombines TRBV5-1 with TRBJ2-7; a weak D match, TRBD1 (6 bases). Germline loops: CDR1 SGHRS, CDR2 YFSETQ. V lost 2 bases and J lost 2, with 11 bases in between. This CDR3 contains 14 residues. Full variable domain (missing parts from reference TRBV5-1 and TRBJ2-7): KAGVTQTPRYLIKTRGQQVTLSCSPISGHRSVSWYQQTPGQGLQFLFEYFSETQRNKGNFPGRFSGRQFSNSRSEMNVSTLELGDSALYLCASSLSGDAYEQYFGPGTRLTVT.